Listed here are 17 T cell receptor beta chains from one sample, sequenced in a study of low-dose radiotherapy and immunotherapy resistance in tumors. Primers used for first-strand cDNA, a TRAV- and TRBV-specific set, covered both alpha and beta chains. TCR amplification involved 20 to 25 PCR cycles with a constant-region primer and V-primer adapter. TCRdb reprocessed the reads with MiXCR, giving one entry per CDR3 protein. The table has under 70,000 distinct CDR3 sequences, approximately 25% seen once. Time point of the sample: before trial treatment. The sample in question was PBMCs, obtained before treatment. The receptors were sampled from a male donor with prostate cancer.

This clonotype appeared many times. CDR3 protein: CASSPSIGGSSYEQYF. CDR3 DNA: TGCGCCAGCAGCCCCAGTATTGGGGGAAGCTCCTACGAGCAGTACTTC. This chain connects TRBV4-1 to TRBJ2-7, with D perhaps matching TRBD1 or TRBD2 (5 bases each). V dropped 4 bases and J dropped 0 bases, with 16 bases sitting between them. CDR1 is MGHRA, CDR2 YSYEKL, per germline. CDR3 length: 16 amino acids.

This clonotype occurred many times. CDR3 amino acids: CASSLKTDSNQPQHF. The CDR3 bases are TGTGCCAGCAGTTTAAAGACGGATAGCAATCAGCCCCAGCATTTT. The chain has TRBV27 and TRBJ1-5, with D hard to call. Per germline, CDR1 MNHEY and CDR2 SMNVEV (reference sequence). This CDR3 comprises 15 residues. Trimming pared 2 bases from V and 0 bases from J, leaving 8 bases between.

This clonotype was detected many times. The chain uses TRBV12-3 or TRBV12-4 and TRBJ1-6; D possibly corresponds to TRBD1 (6 bases). Trimming left V 6 bases short and J 10 bases short, with 22 bases between. The CDR3 runs to 16 residues. As DNA, the CDR3 is TGTGCCAGCAGCCCACAGGGCAACGGGGTAGGCTCACCCCTCCACTTT. Translated: CASSPQGNGVGSPLHF.

This clonotype was counted many times. J is TRBJ2-3 and V is TRBV19; tentative D call: TRBD2 (6 bases). Per the germline V gene, CDR1 is LNHDA and CDR2 is SQIVND (reference sequence). This CDR3 has 15 residues. V lost 1 base and J lost 2, with 10 bases in between. CDR3 bases: TGTGCCAGTAGTATAGGCGGCGGGGTCACAGATACGCAGTATTTT. Translated: CASSIGGGVTDTQYF.

This clonotype appeared a few times. The V call is TRBV5-8, the J call TRBJ2-2; D might be TRBD1 (5 bases). The germline V gene has CDR1 SGHTS and CDR2 YDEGEE. The length of the CDR3 is 15 residues. V lost 4 bases and J lost 2, with 12 bases in between. This chain's CDR3 is CASSAGQINTGELFF. CDR3 sequence (DNA): TGTGCCAGCAGCGCCGGACAAATTAACACCGGGGAGCTGTTTTTT.

This clonotype was observed many times. The DNA for the CDR3 is TGTGCCAGCAGTTACAGGGTCACCTCGAACACTGAAGCTTTCTTT. It is translated as CASSYRVTSNTEAFF. V gene TRBV6-1 combines with J gene TRBJ1-1, with D possibly being TRBD1 (6 bases). V lost 5 bases and J 1 base, leaving 14 bases between the germline ends. The CDR3 has 15 residues. CDR1 is MNHNS and CDR2 is SASEGT in the germline V gene.

This clonotype was detected many times. The rearrangement links TRBV5-1 to TRBJ1-1; perhaps TRBD1 as D (5 bases). Deletions cut 4 bases from V and 4 bases from J, with 14 bases between. The CDR3 loop spans 14 amino acids. CDR1 and CDR2 (germline): SGHRS, YFSETQ. The CDR3 here is CASSPLGGGTEAFF. In DNA form, the CDR3 reads TGCGCCAGCAGCCCCCTCGGCGGGGGCACTGAAGCTTTCTTT.

This clonotype was detected ten times or more. This chain joins TRBV19 and TRBJ2-7; TRBD1 agrees at 9 bases. CDR3 length: 15 amino acids. The J segment lost 0 bases and the V segment lost 4 bases, leaving 4 bases of the junction unmatched. The germline CDR1 and CDR2 sequences are LNHDA and SQIVND (reference sequence). CDR3 nucleotides: TGTGCCAGTAGTAACGGACAGGGGCCCTCCTACGAGCAGTACTTC. Translation gives CASSNGQGPSYEQYF. The variable domain in full, completed from reference TRBV19 and TRBJ2-7, reads DGGITQSPKYLFRKEGQNVTLSCEQNLNHDAMYWYRQDPGQGLRLIYYSQIVNDFQKGDIAEGYSVSREKKESFPLTVTSAQKNPTAFYLCASSNGQGPSYEQYFGPGTRLTVT.

Of note for this clonotype: This sequence is one base from a far larger clone and is likely a read error. The rearrangement uses TRBV2 and TRBJ2-7, with D maybe TRBD2 (6 bases). Germline CDR1 SNHLY, CDR2 FYNNEI. The length of the CDR3 is 16 residues. The ends were cut back, 1 base at V and 7 bases at J, with 20 bases in the middle. The chain's CDR3 is CASSEDAAGRYNEQYF. CDR3 in DNA: TGTGCCAGCAGTGAAGATGCAGCGGGTAGATACAATGAGCAGTACTTC.

This clonotype was observed at least ten times. This chain joins TRBV27 and TRBJ2-1; 9 nucleotides line up with TRBD2. There are 16 residues in the CDR3. V dropped 6 bases and J dropped 6; count of bases not matched to a gene: 12. Germline loops: CDR1 MNHEY, CDR2 SMNVEV (reference sequence). The CDR3 loop reads CASSPVPAGGFNEQFF. The CDR3 coding sequence is TGTGCCAGCAGCCCAGTGCCAGCGGGGGGCTTCAATGAGCAGTTCTTC.

V is TRBV2 and J is TRBJ2-3, with 13 bases that match TRBD2. In germline, CDR1 is SNHLY, CDR2 FYNNEI. This CDR3 region has 18 residues. Trimming at V came to 3 bases and at J to 2 bases, leaving 8 bases not matched to a gene. In DNA form, the CDR3 reads TGTGCCAGCAGTGACGCGACTAGCGGGGGGAGACTCACAGATACGCAGTATTTT. Protein: CASSDATSGGRLTDTQYF.

In this sample, this clonotype turned up many times. The V call is TRBV20-1, the J call TRBJ2-7; the D is unclear. With 4 bases removed from V and 2 bases from J, the gap between germline ends came to 6 bases. Germline V lookup: CDR1 DFQATT, CDR2 SNEGSKA (reference sequence). The CDR3 spans 11 residues. CDR3 sequence reads: CSANDAYEQYF. The DNA of the CDR3 is TGCAGTGCTAACGACGCCTACGAGCAGTACTTC.

V and J are TRBV12-3 or TRBV12-4 and TRBJ2-1; 14 nucleotides align to TRBD2. CDR3 length: 15 residues. The V segment lost 7 bases and the J segment 8 bases; nucleotides outside the gene matches: 7. The CDR3 DNA sequence: TGTGCCAGCACCTCCGGACTAGCGGGAGGCTATGAGCAGTTCTTC. Its protein is CASTSGLAGGYEQFF.

The chain uses TRBV5-1 and TRBJ2-3; 10 nucleotides match TRBD2. V lost 7 bases to trimming and J lost 5 bases; unmatched junction nucleotides: 13. The CDR3 runs 16 residues. Germline V gene lookup returns CDR1 SGHRS and CDR2 YFSETQ. CDR3 sequence (DNA): TGCGCCAGCCGATTCGGGGGCCTAGCGGGAGAAGATACGCAGTATTTT. Protein sequence: CASRFGGLAGEDTQYF.

This clonotype was observed at least ten times. V is TRBV7-2 and J is TRBJ1-4; D is uncertain. V was shortened by 5 bases and J by 7 bases, with 17 bases between the two germline ends. CDR3 length equals 15 residues. Germline CDR1 and CDR2: SGHTA and FQGNSA. CDR3 DNA sequence: TGTGCCAGCAGCCCGCAACTGGGGATCGTTGAAAAACTGTTTTTT. This translates into CASSPQLGIVEKLFF.

This clonotype was counted many times. V is TRBV5-6 and J is TRBJ2-1, with unresolved D. Germline V gene lookup returns CDR1 SGHDT and CDR2 YYEEEE. V lost 4 bases and J 10 bases, leaving 12 bases between the germline ends. The CDR3 length is 12 residues. The CDR3 nucleotides are TGTGCCAGCAGCGTTAGGGTCAGGGAGCAGTTCTTC. The encoded protein is CASSVRVREQFF.

This clonotype was recorded many times. The chain combines TRBV9 with TRBJ2-1; no reliable D call. V was trimmed by 0 bases and J by 8 bases, leaving 12 bases between them. Per germline, CDR1 SGDLS and CDR2 YYNGEE. The CDR3 is made up of 14 amino acids. CDR3 sequence (DNA): TGTGCCAGCAGCGTAGTTGACGGCATCTATGAGCAGTTCTTC. Residues: CASSVVDGIYEQFF.